This TCR beta chain was observed in a study of ipilimumab plus nivolumab after autologous stem cell transplantation. About the study: Typical patient got 5 ipilimumab doses and roughly 8 nivolumab doses (median).

Method: immunoSEQ multiplex PCR; TCRdb's copy keeps in-frame clones and lacks some. Among over 75,000 clones, over 80% were seen once, and the ten largest hold 2.2%. Patients got ipilimumab 1 mg/kg beginning 14 to 28 days post-transplant. Patients got 3 mg/kg IV nivolumab weeks 1, 4, 7, 10, then biweekly through week 26. V gave up 1 base and J gave up 1 base, with 8 bases separating them. Germline CDR1 SGHDN, CDR2 FVKESK. The CDR3 runs to 15 residues. The receptor comes from a male donor with diffuse large B-cell lymphoma. The chain combines TRBV14 with TRBJ1-3; no clear D gene. The specimen comprised PBMCs, sampled in a trial of ipilimumab plus nivolumab as post-transplant consolidation. CDR3 sequence (DNA): TGTGCCAGCAGCCAAGTTGGACGATCTGGAAACACCATATATTTT. Its protein is CASSQVGRSGNTIYF.